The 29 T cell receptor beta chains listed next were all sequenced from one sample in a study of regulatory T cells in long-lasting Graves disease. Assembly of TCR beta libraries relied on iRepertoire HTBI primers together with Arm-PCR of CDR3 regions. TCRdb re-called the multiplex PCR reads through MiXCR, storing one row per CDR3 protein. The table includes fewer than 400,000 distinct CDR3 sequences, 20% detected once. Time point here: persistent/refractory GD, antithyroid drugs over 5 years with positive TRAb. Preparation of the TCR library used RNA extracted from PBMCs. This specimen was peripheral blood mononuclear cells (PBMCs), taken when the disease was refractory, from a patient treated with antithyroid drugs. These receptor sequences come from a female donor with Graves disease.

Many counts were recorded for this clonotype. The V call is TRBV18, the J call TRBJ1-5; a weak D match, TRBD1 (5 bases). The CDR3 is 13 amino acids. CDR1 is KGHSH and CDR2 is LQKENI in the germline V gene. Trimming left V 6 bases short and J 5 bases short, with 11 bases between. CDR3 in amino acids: CASSPGFDQPQHF. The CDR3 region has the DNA TGTGCCAGCTCGCCAGGGTTCGATCAGCCCCAGCATTTT.

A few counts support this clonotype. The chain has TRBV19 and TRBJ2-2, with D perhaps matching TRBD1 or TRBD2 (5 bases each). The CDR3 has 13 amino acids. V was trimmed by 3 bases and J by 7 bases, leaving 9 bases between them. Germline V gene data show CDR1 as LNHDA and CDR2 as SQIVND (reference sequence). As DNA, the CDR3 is TGTGCCAGTAGTATGGGGACGCTCGGGGAGCTGTTTTTT. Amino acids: CASSMGTLGELFF.

In nucleotides, the CDR3 is TGTGCCACCAGTGACCCAGGGACAGGGAACAACGAGCAGTACTTC. This translates into CATSDPGTGNNEQYF. This chain uses TRBV24-1 with TRBJ2-7; 9 positions agree with TRBD1. The germline V gene has CDR1 KGHDR and CDR2 SFDVKD. The CDR3 consists of 15 residues. With 4 bases clipped from V and 5 bases from J, the junction kept 8 bases outside the gene matches.

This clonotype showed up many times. CDR3 sequence (DNA): TGTGCCAGCAGTTTAATAGGGAATGGAATTGGCTACACCTTC. The encoded protein is CASSLIGNGIGYTF. V usage is TRBV27 and J usage is TRBJ1-2; D remains ambiguous. CDR3 size: 14 residues. V lost 2 bases and J 7 bases, leaving 14 bases between the germline ends. Germline V gene data show CDR1 as MNHEY and CDR2 as SMNVEV (reference sequence).

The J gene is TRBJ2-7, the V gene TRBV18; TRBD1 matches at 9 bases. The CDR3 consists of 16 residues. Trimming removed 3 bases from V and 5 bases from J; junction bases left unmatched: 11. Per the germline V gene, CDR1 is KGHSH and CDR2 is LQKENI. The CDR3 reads CASSPEGTGLYNEQYF. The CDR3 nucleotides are TGTGCCAGCTCACCTGAGGGGACAGGGCTTTACAACGAGCAGTACTTC.

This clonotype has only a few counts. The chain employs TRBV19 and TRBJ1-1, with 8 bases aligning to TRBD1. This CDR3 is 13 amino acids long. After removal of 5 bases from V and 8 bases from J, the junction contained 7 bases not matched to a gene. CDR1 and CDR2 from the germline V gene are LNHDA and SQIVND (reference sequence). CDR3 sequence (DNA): TGTGCCAGTAGTCACGGACAGGGAAGAGAAGCTTTCTTT. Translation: CASSHGQGREAFF.

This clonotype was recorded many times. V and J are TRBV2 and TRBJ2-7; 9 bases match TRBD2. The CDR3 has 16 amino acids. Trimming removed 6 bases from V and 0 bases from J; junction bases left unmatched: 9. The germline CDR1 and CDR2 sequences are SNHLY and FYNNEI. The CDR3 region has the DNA TGTGCCAGCAGAGCGGGGGGACTTCTAAGCTCCTACGAGCAGTACTTC. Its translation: CASRAGGLLSSYEQYF.

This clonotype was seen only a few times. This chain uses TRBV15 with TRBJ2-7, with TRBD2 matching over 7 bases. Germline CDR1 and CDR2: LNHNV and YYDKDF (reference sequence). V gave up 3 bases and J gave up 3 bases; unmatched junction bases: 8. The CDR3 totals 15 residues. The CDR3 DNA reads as TGTGCCACCAGCAGCGAGGGAGGGACCTACTACGAGCAGTACTTC. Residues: CATSSEGGTYYEQYF.

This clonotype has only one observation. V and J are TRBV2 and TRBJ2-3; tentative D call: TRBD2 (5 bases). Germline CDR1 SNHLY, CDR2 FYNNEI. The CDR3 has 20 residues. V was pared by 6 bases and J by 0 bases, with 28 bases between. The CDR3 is CASRVGIVLLTSSSTDTQYF. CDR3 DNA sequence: TGTGCCAGCAGAGTGGGCATAGTATTGCTTACTAGTTCCAGCACAGATACGCAGTATTTT.

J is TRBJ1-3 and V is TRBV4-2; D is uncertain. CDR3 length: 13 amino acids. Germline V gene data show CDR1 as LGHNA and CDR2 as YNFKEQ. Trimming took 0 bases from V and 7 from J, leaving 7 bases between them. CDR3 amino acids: CASSQDVENTIYF. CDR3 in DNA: TGTGCCAGCAGCCAAGATGTGGAGAACACCATATATTTT.

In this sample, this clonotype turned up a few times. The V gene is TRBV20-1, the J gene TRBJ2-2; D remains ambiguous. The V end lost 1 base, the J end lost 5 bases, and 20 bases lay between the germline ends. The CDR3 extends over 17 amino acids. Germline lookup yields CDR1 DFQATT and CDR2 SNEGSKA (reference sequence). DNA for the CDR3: TGCAGTGCTAGAGTTTCCTACGGCAGGAGATCTACCGGGGAGCTGTTTTTT. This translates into CSARVSYGRRSTGELFF.

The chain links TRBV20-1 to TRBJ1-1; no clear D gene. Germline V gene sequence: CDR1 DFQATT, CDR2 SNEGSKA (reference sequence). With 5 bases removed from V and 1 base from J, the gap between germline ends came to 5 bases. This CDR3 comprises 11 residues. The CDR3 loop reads CSADTNTEAFF. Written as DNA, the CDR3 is TGCAGTGCTGATACGAACACTGAAGCTTTCTTT.

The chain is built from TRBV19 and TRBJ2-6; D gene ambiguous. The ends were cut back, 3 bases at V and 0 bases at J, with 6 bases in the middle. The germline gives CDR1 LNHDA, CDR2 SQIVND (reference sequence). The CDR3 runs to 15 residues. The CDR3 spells CASSIQFSGANVLTF. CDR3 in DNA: TGTGCCAGTAGTATTCAATTCTCTGGGGCCAACGTCCTGACTTTC.

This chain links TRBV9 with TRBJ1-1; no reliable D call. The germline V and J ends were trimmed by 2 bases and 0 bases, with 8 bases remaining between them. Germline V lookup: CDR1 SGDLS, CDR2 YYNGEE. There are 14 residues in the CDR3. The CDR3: CASSVHGMNTEAFF. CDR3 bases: TGTGCCAGCAGCGTGCACGGGATGAACACTGAAGCTTTCTTT.

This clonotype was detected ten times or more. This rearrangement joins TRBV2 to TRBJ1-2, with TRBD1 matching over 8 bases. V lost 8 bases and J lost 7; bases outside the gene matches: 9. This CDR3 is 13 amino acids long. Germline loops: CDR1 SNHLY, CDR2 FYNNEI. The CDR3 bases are TGTGCCAGCGATTCAGGGGGCCTATTTGGCTACACCTTC. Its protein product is CASDSGGLFGYTF.

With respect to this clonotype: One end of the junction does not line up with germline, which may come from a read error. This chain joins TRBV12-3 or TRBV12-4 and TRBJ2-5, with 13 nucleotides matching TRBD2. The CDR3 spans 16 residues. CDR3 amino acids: CASSRTSGGAGETQYF. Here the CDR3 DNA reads TGCGCCAGCAGCCGCACTAGCGGGGGGGCCGGGGAGACCCAGTACTTC.

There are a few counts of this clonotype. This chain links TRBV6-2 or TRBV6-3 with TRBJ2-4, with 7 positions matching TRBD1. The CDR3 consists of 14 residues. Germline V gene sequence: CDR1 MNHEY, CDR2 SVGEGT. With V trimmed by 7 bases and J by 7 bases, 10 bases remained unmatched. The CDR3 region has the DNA TGTGCCAGCACCGCGGCAGGGGGATTGAACATTCAGTACTTC. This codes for CASTAAGGLNIQYF.

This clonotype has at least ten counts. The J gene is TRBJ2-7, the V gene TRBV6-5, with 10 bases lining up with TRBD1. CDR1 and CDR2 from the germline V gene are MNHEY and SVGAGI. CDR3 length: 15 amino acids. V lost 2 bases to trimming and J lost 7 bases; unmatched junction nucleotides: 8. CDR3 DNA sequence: TGTGCCAGCAGTTACAGGACAGGGGGGAATGGGGAGCAGTACTTC. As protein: CASSYRTGGNGEQYF.

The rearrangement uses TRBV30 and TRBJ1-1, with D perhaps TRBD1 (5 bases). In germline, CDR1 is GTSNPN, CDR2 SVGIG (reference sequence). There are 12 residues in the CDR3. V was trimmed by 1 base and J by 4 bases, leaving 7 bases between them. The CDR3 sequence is CAWSDQGTEAFF. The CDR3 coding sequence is TGTGCCTGGAGTGATCAGGGCACTGAAGCTTTCTTT.

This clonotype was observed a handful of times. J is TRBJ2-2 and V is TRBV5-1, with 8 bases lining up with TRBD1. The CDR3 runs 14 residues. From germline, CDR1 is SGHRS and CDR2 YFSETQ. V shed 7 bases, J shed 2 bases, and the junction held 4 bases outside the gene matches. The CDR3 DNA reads TGCGCCAGCCGGGACAGGCTTAACACCGGGGAGCTGTTTTTT. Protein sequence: CASRDRLNTGELFF. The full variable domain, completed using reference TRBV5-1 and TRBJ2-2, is KAGVTQTPRYLIKTRGQQVTLSCSPISGHRSVSWYQQTPGQGLQFLFEYFSETQRNKGNFPGRFSGRQFSNSRSEMNVSTLELGDSALYLCASRDRLNTGELFFGEGSRLTVL.

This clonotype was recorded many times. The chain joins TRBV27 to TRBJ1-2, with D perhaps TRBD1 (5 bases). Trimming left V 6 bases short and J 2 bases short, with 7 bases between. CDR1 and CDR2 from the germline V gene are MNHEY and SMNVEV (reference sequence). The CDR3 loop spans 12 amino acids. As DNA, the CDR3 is TGTGCCAGCAGGCGGGGGAACTATGGCTACACCTTC. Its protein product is CASRRGNYGYTF.

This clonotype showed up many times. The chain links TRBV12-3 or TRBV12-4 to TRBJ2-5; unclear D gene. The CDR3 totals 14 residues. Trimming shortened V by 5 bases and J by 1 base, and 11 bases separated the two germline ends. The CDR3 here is CASSPPGGQETQYF. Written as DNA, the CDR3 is TGTGCCAGCAGTCCCCCGGGCGGCCAAGAGACCCAGTACTTC.

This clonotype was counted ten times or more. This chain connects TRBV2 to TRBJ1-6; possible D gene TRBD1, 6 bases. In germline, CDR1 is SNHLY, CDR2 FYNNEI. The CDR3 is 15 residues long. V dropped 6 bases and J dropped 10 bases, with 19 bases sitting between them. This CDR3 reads CASSPTGTNRSPLHF. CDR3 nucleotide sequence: TGTGCCAGCAGCCCAACAGGGACTAATAGGTCACCCCTCCACTTT.

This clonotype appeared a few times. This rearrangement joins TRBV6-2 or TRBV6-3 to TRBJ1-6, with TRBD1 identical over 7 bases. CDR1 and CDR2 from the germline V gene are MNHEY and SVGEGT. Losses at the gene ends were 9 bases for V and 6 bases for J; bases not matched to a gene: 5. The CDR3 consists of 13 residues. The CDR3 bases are TGTGCCAGTTGGACAGGCCCTAATTCACCCCTCCACTTT. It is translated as CASWTGPNSPLHF.

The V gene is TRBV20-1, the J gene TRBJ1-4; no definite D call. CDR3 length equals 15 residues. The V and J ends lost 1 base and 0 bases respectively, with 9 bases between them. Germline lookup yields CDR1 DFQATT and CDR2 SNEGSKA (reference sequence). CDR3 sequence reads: CSARVGLATNEKLFF. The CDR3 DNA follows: TGCAGTGCTAGAGTAGGCCTTGCAACTAATGAAAAACTGTTTTTT.

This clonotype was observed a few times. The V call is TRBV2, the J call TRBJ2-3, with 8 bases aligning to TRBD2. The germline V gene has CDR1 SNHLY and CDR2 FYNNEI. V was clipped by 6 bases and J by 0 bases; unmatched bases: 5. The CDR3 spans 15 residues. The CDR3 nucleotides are TGTGCCAGCAGGGAACTAGCGGAAAGCACAGATACGCAGTATTTT. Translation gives CASRELAESTDTQYF.

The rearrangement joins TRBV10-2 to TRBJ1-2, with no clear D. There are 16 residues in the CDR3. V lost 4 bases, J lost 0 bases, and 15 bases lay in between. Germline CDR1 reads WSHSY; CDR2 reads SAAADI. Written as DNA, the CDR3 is TGCGCCAGCAGTGGTCGACTTCCTCTAGCTAACTATGGCTACACCTTC. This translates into CASSGRLPLANYGYTF.

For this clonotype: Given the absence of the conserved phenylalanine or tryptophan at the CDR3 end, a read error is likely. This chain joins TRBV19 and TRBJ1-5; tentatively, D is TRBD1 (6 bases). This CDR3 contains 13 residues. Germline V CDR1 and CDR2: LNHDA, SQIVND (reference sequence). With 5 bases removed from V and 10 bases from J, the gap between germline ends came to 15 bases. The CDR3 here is CASSLQGWGPQHL. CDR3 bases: TGTGCCAGTAGTCTACAGGGTTGGGGCCCCCAGCATCTT.

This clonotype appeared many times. CDR3 DNA sequence: TGTGCCAGCATTTACAGGGCAGAGACCCAGTACTTC. Its translation: CASIYRAETQYF. The rearrangement links TRBV2 to TRBJ2-5, with a tentative D call TRBD1 (6 bases). CDR3 length: 12 amino acids. Trimming stripped 7 bases from V and 4 bases from J, with 10 bases between. Germline assignment: CDR1 SNHLY and CDR2 FYNNEI.